This T cell receptor (beta chain) was recovered during a study of blood T cells in healthy people across ages (dated by TCRdb to 2013 to 2016). Notes on the research overall: In model experiments, roughly one uniquely barcoded TCR beta cDNA molecule per two T cells was captured by template switching. The donors were divided into four age groups: young (average approximately 17 years), middle-aged (about 41), aged (around 67) and long-lived (more than 75). To avoid experimental bias, donors of different ages were spread randomly across the sequencing lanes. The study analyzed two additional independent replicas of 1 million unique cDNA reads from the same blood draw for two donors, one aged 18 to 29 and one aged 80 or older. The study measured age-related changes in TCR beta repertoire diversity using deep sequencing normalized with unique cDNA molecular identifiers.

Donors were 40 or so systemically healthy Caucasian individuals from Russia aged 6 to 90 years. Each donor gave ten milliliters of peripheral blood, collected into EDTA-treated Vacutainer tubes. Ficoll-Paque density-gradient centrifugation was used to isolate PBMCs, with at least 6.5 million per sample. Total RNA was extracted from PBMCs with Trizol reagent, with at least 6 micrograms obtained per sample. Naive CD45RAhigh/CD27high T cell percentages were measured by flow cytometry on a PBMC aliquot from every donor. This clonotype appeared a few times. Its antigen is not yet known. Base qualities were left out, and no much larger clone turns up one base away. General conclusions and limits of the study: Compared with the aged group, the long-lived group had more naive CD4+ T cells, fewer expanded clones and increased TCR diversity, a pattern suggesting age selection. Because donor CMV infection status was unknown, age-related changes in expanded clonotypes were potentially confounded. Bulk unsorted PBMC profiling prevented conclusive comparison of naive and antigen-experienced compartments. There was a strong correlation between observed TCR beta diversity and the percentage of naive T cells measured by flow cytometry. Observed TCR beta diversity per million T cells fell roughly linearly with age, and a significant reduction was already apparent by age approximately 41. Estimates of total diversity from one million sequenced T cells were regarded as lower bounds and underestimates.

The library was prepared using 5' RACE. These reads were obtained on an Illumina HiSeq 2500. The second PCR ran for roughly 7 to 11 cycles and used a J-beta primer mix along with a sample-barcoded 5' primer. Each TCR beta cDNA molecule received a unique molecular identifier from a template-switch 5' adaptor carrying 12 random nucleotides. Each sample yielded at least 2.5 million CDR3-containing paired-end reads. First-strand cDNA synthesis was performed from all RNA using the Mint cDNA synthesis kit, with priming by a TRBC-specific oligonucleotide. Following uracil-DNA glycosylase treatment, a first 18-cycle PCR with universal primers M1SS and BC2_uni_R was performed on all cDNA. Under the source paper's analysis protocol: For normalization, 1 million high-quality reads were randomly selected from each sample, with every read carrying a distinct molecular identifier. Instead of being binned into consensus sequences, reads with shared molecular identifiers were discarded. MiTCR, with a Q25 quality threshold and the strictest error-elimination algorithm, was used for CDR3 identification, clonotype clustering and error correction. A nonparametric unseen species model with Euler transformation was used to estimate lower-bound total TCR beta diversity. TCRdb applied fastp at Q25 and MiXCR to the public reads, then kept only in-frame beta chains. CDR3 protein duplicates are merged, each entry listing the most common genes and DNA. For this entry, the V and J calls and clone size follow TCRdb and not the study's own pipeline. Across this sample there are hundreds of thousands of distinct CDR3 sequences, with around 50% seen only once. The biggest ten clones account for roughly 25% of the sample.

Sequencing input: blood. The sequence was collected from a man aged 40-49 years in good health.

Read as DNA, the sequence is TGCAGTGCTAGAGATTATAGAGCCCCCGGAACTGAAGCTTTCTTT. Protein translation: CSARDYRAPGTEAFF. The chain employs TRBV20-1 and TRBJ1-1; no D segment can be confidently identified. Taken from the germline V gene (reference sequence), the CDR1 and CDR2 loops are DFQATT and SNEGSKA. The CDR3, cysteine through phenylalanine, is 15 amino acids long. Kept here is only the CDR3 DNA, which spans 45 bases and is read in frame from base 1. V and J lose 0 bases and 5 bases, and a span of 16 bases separates them.